This entry concerns a single T cell receptor beta chain. Seattle patients were enrolled during active infection and followed longitudinally. This sample was included in a study of blood T cell repertoires in COVID-19. For the study at large: PBMCs, B-cell-depleted T cells, or T cells provided the cDNA or gDNA that made up the material.

Germline V gene lookup returns CDR1 MGHRA and CDR2 YSYEKL. With V trimmed by 4 bases and J by 3 bases, 19 bases remained unmatched. The CDR3 length is 20 residues. The authors' processing: Amplification from reference gene primers served as the basis for estimated nucleated cell counts. Profiling relied on immunoSEQ multiplex PCR, and the TCRdb table lists in-frame clones only, not all of them. Clone size and V and J calls were adopted from that table, with D and trimming inferred from the DNA. The sample has hundreds of thousands of clones, more than 70% seen once. The receptor's source is a woman of 80 years or more with COVID-19, enrolled during active disease. Sequenced material: peripheral blood. The chain recombines TRBV4-1 with TRBJ1-3; 9 bases agree with TRBD1. CDR3 sequence: CASSPRWDRDFVTRGNTIYF. The CDR3 coding sequence is TGCGCCAGCAGCCCCAGATGGGACAGGGACTTTGTGACCCGTGGAAACACCATATATTTT.